Presented here are 7 T cell receptor beta chains from one specimen sequenced in a study of T cells in severe cutaneous drug reactions. Bulk and single-cell libraries used iRepertoire multiplex PCR with TCR subtype-specific primers. TCRdb derives one entry per CDR3 protein from the multiplex PCR reads, leaving out DNA. Recorded here are 5,000 to 7,500 distinct CDR3 sequences; the top ten clones represent around 31%. Carbamazepine had induced Stevens-Johnson syndrome or toxic epidermal necrolysis in the sequenced donors. Sequencing was done on a sample of cells from a skin blister. The receptor set was obtained from a human donor with toxic epidermal necrolysis, a severe cutaneous drug reaction.

V gene TRBV28 combines with J gene TRBJ2-5; the TCRdb D gene call, TRBD2, has no DNA to confirm it. The CDR3 covers 17 residues. The germline gives CDR1 MDHEN, CDR2 SYDVKM. CDR3 in amino acids: CASSPRRTSGIQETQYF.

The chain employs TRBV7-9 and TRBJ2-1. The CDR3 totals 16 residues. Germline values: CDR1 SEHNR, CDR2 FQNEAQ (reference sequence). This chain's CDR3 is CASSLGAAYSYNEQFF. Looking up the rest from reference TRBV7-9 and TRBJ2-1 gives the full variable domain: DTGVSQNPRHKITKRGQNVTFRCDPISEHNRLYWYRQTLGQGPEFLTYFQNEAQLEKSRLLSDRFSAERPKGSFSTLEIQRTEQGDSAMYLCASSLGAAYSYNEQFFGPGTRLTVL.

J is TRBJ2-3 and V is TRBV18; absent DNA, TCRdb's TRBD1 call cannot be checked. In germline, CDR1 is KGHSH, CDR2 LQKENI. The CDR3 has 15 residues. The CDR3 is CASSHVGGEGDTQYF.

The CDR3 here is CASSLTGGSTDTQYF. The V and J genes are TRBV12-3 or TRBV12-4 and TRBJ2-3; TCRdb's D gene call, TRBD1, goes unchecked for lack of DNA. The CDR3 has 15 residues.

The genes are TRBV28 and TRBJ2-1; TCRdb lists TRBD2, though no DNA is available to test this call. This CDR3 is built from 16 residues. CDR1 and CDR2 (germline): MDHEN, SYDVKM. The CDR3 is CASNFLALSSYNEQFF.

V is TRBV3-1 and J is TRBJ2-1; TCRdb designates TRBD2, a call that cannot be tested without DNA. The CDR3 covers 17 residues. CDR1 LGHDT and CDR2 YNNKEL come from the germline V gene (reference sequence). The CDR3 region is CASSQSSGSTSYNEQFF.

V is TRBV14 and J is TRBJ2-7. The CDR3 contains 13 residues. Germline V gives CDR1 SGHDN, CDR2 FVKESK. Here the CDR3 reads CASSQDATGKQYF.